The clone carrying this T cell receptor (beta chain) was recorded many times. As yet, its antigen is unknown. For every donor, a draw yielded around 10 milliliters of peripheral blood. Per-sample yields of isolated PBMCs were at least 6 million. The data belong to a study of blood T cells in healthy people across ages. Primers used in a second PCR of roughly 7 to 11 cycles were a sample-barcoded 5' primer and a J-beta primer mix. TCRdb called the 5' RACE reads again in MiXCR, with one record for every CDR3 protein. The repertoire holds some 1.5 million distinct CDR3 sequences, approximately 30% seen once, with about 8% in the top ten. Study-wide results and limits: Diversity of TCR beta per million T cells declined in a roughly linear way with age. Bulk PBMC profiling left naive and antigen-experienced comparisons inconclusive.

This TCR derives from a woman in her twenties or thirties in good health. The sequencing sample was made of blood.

The CDR3 protein is CASSDRQVIGNEKLFF. Written as DNA, the CDR3 is TGTGCCAGCAGTGACAGACAGGTTATCGGCAATGAAAAACTGTTTTTT. The chain employs TRBV6-6 and TRBJ1-4, with D perhaps matching TRBD1 (6 bases). Trimming left V 5 bases short and J 5 bases short, with 18 bases between. The germline CDR1 and CDR2 sequences are MNHNY and SVGAGI (reference sequence). The CDR3 runs to 16 residues.